The TCR beta chain under discussion was sequenced for a study of monozygotic twins with inflammatory bowel disease. TCRdb re-called the 5' RACE reads and shows each CDR3 protein once, DNA omitted. The sample has around 230,000 distinct CDR3 sequences, and its top ten clones hold around 1.5%. Germline V gives CDR1 WSHSY, CDR2 SAAADI. The CDR3 extends over 13 amino acids. Sequencing input: blood. The TCR was taken from a human donor with ulcerative colitis or Crohn's disease, or a healthy co-twin of an affected twin (not recorded which). The chain uses TRBV10-2 and TRBJ2-3; TCRdb's D call of TRBD1 is untestable without DNA. Here the CDR3 reads CASKGAGQDTQYF.